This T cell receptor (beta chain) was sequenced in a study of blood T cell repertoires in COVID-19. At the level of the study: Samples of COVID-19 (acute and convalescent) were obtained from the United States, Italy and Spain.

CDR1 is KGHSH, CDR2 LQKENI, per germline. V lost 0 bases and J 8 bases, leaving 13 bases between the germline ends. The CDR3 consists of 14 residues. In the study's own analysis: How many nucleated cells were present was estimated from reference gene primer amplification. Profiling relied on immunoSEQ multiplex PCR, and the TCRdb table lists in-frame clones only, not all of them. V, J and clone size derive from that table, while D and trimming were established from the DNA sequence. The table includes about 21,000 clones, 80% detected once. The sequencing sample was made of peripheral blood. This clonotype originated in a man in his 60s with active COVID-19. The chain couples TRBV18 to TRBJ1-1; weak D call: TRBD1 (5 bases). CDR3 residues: CASSPPGSSGEAFF. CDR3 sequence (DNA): TGTGCCAGCTCACCACCGGGGTCCTCAGGGGAAGCTTTCTTT.